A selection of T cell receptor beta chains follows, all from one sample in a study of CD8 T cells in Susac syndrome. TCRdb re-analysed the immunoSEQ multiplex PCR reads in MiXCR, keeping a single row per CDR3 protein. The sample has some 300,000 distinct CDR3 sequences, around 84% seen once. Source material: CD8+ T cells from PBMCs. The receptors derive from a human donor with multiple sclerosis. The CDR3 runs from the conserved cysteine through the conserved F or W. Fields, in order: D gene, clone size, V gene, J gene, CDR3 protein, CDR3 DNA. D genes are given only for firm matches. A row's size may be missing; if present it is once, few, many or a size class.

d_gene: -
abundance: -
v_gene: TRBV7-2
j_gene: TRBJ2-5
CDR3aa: CASSLGGQWGAETQYF
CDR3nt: TGTGCCAGCAGCTTAGGCGGACAGTGGGGGGCAGAGACCCAGTACTTC

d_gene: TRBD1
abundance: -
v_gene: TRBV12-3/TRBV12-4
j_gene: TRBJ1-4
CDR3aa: CASSSPGQRNEKLFF
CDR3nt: TGTGCCAGCAGTTCCCCGGGACAGCGTAATGAAAAACTGTTTTTT

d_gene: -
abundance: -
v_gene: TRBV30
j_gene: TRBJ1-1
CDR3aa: CAWSVRVAEAFF
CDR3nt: TGTGCCTGGAGTGTACGGGTCGCTGAAGCTTTCTTT

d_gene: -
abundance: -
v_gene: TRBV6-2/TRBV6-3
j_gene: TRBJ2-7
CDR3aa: CASSYAAGEVYEQYF
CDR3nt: TGTGCCAGCAGTTACGCGGCAGGGGAAGTCTACGAGCAGTACTTC

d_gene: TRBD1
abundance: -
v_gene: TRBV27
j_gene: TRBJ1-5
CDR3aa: CASSLQYRGNQPQHF
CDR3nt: TGTGCCAGCAGTTTGCAATACAGGGGAAATCAGCCCCAGCATTTT

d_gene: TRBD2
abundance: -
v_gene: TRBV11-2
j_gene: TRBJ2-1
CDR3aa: CASSLGPHSGSYEQFF
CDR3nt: TGTGCCAGCAGCTTAGGACCTCATAGCGGGAGCTATGAGCAGTTCTTC

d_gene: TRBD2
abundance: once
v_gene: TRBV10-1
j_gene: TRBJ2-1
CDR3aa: CASSESPPDGEGRNEQFF
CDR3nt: TGCGCCAGCAGTGAGTCACCCCCTGATGGGGAGGGCCGAAATGAGCAGTTCTTC

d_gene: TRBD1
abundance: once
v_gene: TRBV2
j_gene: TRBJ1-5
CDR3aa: CASSERQGNNQPQHF
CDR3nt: TGTGCCAGCAGTGAAAGACAGGGGAATAATCAGCCCCAGCATTTT

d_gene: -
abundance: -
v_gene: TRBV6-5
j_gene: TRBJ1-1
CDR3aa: CASSLFRTGIEAFF
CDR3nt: TGTGCCAGCAGTTTATTCCGGACGGGGATAGAAGCTTTCTTT

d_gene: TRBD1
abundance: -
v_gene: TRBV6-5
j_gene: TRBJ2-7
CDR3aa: CASSYRGRLTYEQYF
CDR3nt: TGTGCCAGCAGTTACAGGGGGCGATTAACCTACGAGCAGTACTTC

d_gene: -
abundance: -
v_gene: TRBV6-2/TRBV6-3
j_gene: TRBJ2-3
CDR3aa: CASSYVGGTDTQYF
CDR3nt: TGTGCCAGCAGTTACGTGGGTGGCACAGATACGCAGTATTTT

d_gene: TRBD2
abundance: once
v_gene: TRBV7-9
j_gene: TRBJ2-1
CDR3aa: CASSPPSGFSYNEQFF
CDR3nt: TGTGCCAGCAGCCCTCCTAGCGGATTCTCCTACAATGAGCAGTTCTTC